What follows is one TCR beta chain and its context. The data stem from a study of CD8 T cells in Susac syndrome. A quantity of 0.5 to 1 ug RNA underwent reverse transcription using random hexamers. TCR beta CDR3 was amplified by immunoSEQ multiplex PCR. This amplification extended across 54 Vbeta and 13 Jbeta segments. One entry per CDR3 protein results from TCRdb running MiXCR on the immunoSEQ multiplex PCR reads. The sample records 250,000 or so distinct CDR3 sequences, roughly 95% being singletons. From blood CD8+ and CD4+ T cells, TCR beta sequences were generated. Germline V lookup: CDR1 SGDLS, CDR2 YYNGEE. V was clipped by 3 bases and J by 6 bases; unmatched bases: 12. CDR3 size: 16 residues.

The rearrangement joins TRBV9 to TRBJ2-1; TRBD2 matches 7 bases. Sample: CD4+ T cells from PBMCs. The origin of this receptor is a human donor with multiple sclerosis. CDR3 in DNA: TGTGCCAGCAGCGCCTTGGGGCTAGCGGTTACCAATGAGCAGTTCTTC. This codes for CASSALGLAVTNEQFF.